This T cell receptor beta chain was captured in a study of cytomegalovirus exposure and HLA in healthy donors. The overall study: From HLA-typed donors, an early data release held 70 million to 95 million unique TCRs.

Of note for this clone: Its antigen is not identified.

Study-wide results and limits: Cytomegalovirus association was listed for approximately 150 TCR beta chains.

13 Jbeta primers and 60 Vbeta primers were used for the PCR. Clones were read by immunoSEQ multiplex PCR, and TCRdb kept only the in-frame ones, dropping some. The sample yields around 190,000 clones, around 79% seen once. Sample: PBMCs. The clonotype originates from a woman aged 50 to 60 in good health and CMV-seronegative.

For the CDR3, the DNA is TGTGCCAGCAGCCGGGGGCTAGGCACCGGGGAGCTGTTTTTT. It yields the protein CASSRGLGTGELFF. This chain links TRBV14 with TRBJ2-2; the D gene is possibly TRBD1 (6 bases). V lost 4 bases and J lost 4, with 10 bases in between. This CDR3 spans 14 amino acids. Per germline, CDR1 SGHDN and CDR2 FVKESK.